This T cell receptor (beta chain) was found in a study of naive and memory T cell subsets. Regarding the study as a whole: Over 85% of naive TCR sequences appeared only once, unlike memory subsets.

Cells stained for CD3, CD4, CD8, CD45RA and CD27 were sorted into four subsets. Per germline, CDR1 MGHDK and CDR2 SYGVNS. This CDR3 spans 15 amino acids. The ends were cut back, 4 bases at V and 5 bases at J, with 17 bases in the middle. An equimolar mix of two oligonucleotides served as the beta constant-region primer for TRBC1 and TRBC2. TCRdb processed the UMI-ligation and nested PCR reads anew with MiXCR; each CDR3 protein has one entry. The sample contains around 30,000 distinct CDR3 sequences, over 8.5% of which appear only once. A remark on this clonotype: The antigen is undetermined.

The origin of this receptor is a human donor in good health. The sample consisted of effector memory CD4+ T cells from blood. Subset specified: effector memory, CD45RA- CD27-. This chain links TRBV25-1 with TRBJ1-2; tentatively, D is TRBD1 (5 bases). The CDR3 here is CASSGWGRMGYGYTF. The CDR3 bases are TGTGCCAGCAGTGGGTGGGGCAGGATGGGGTATGGCTACACCTTC.